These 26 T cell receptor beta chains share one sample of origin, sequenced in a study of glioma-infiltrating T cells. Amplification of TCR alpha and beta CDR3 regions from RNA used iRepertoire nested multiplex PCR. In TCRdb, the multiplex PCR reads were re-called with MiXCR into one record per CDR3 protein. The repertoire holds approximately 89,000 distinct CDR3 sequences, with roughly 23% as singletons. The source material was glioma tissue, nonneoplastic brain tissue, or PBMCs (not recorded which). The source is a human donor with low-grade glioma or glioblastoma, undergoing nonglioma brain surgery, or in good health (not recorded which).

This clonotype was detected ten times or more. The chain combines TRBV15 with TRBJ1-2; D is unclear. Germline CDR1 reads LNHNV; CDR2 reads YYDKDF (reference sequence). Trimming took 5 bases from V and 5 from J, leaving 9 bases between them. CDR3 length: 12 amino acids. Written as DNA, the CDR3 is TGTGCCACCAGCCCGGGATTATATGGCTACACCTTC. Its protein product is CATSPGLYGYTF.

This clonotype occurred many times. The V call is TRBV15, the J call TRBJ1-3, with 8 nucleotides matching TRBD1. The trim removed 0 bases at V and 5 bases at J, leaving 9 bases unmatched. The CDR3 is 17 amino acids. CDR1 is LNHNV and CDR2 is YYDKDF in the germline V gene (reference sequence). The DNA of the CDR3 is TGTGCCACCAGCAGAGATCGGGGACAGGAGTTGCGAAACACCATATATTTT. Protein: CATSRDRGQELRNTIYF.

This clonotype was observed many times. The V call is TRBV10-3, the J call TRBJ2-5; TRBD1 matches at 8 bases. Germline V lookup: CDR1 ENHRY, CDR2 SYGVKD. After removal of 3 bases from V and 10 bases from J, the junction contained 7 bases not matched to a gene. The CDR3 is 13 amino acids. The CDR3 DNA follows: TGTGCCATCAGTGATCAGACAGGGGAGGTCCAGTACTTC. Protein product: CAISDQTGEVQYF.

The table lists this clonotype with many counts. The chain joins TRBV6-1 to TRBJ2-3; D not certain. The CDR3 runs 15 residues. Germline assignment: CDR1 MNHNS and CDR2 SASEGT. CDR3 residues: CALSRVATRTDTQYF. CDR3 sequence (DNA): TGTGCACTCTCCCGGGTCGCGACGCGGACAGATACGCAGTATTTT.

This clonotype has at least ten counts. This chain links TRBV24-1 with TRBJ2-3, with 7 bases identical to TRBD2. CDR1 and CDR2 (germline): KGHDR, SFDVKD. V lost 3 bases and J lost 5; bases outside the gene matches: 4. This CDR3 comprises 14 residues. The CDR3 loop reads CATSDTGLGDTQYF. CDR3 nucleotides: TGTGCCACCAGTGATACCGGACTAGGAGATACGCAGTATTTT.

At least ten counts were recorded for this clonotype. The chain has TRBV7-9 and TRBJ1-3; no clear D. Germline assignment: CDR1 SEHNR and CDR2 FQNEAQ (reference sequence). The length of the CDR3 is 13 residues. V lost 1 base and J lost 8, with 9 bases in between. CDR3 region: CASSLVQWDTIYF. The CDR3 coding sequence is TGTGCCAGCAGCTTAGTACAGTGGGACACCATATATTTT.

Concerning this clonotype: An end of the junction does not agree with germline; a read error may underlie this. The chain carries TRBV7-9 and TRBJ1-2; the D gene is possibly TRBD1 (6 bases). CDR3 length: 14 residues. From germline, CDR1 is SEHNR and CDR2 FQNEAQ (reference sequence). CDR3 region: CDSSKSGGNYGYTF. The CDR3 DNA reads TGTGACAGCAGCAAATCGGGGGGCAACTATGGCTACACCTTC.

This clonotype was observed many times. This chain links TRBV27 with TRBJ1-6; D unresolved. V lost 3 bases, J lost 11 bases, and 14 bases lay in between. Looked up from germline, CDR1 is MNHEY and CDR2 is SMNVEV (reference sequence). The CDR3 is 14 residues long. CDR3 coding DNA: TGTGCCAGCAGTTTCCGAGGACCGATTACACCCCTCCACTTT. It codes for CASSFRGPITPLHF.

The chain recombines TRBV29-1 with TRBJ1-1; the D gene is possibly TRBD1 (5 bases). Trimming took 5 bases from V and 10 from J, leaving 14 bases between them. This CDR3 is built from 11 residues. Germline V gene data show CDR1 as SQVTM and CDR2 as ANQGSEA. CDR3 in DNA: TGCAGCGTTTCGGGGCCGCAGGGAGCTTTCTTT. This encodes CSVSGPQGAFF.

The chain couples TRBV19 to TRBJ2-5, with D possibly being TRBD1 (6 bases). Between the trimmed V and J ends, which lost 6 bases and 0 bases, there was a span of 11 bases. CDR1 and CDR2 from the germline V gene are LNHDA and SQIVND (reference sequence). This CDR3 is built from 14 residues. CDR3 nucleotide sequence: TGTGCCAGTAGGCTGACAGGATACCAAGAGACCCAGTACTTC. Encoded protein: CASRLTGYQETQYF.

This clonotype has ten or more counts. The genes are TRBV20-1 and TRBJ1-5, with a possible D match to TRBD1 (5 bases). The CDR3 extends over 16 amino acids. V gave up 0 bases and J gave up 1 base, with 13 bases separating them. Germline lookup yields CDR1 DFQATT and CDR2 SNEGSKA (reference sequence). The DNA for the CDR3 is TGCAGTGCTAGAGAGCCCCAGGGTACGAGCAATCAGCCCCAGCATTTT. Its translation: CSAREPQGTSNQPQHF.

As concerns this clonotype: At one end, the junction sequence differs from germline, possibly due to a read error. This CDR3 reads CDSSLGTPNYGYTF. CDR3 bases: TGTGACAGCAGCCTAGGGACGCCAAACTATGGCTACACCTTC. V is TRBV7-9 and J is TRBJ1-2; a possible D gene is TRBD1 (5 bases). This CDR3 region has 14 residues. In germline, CDR1 is SEHNR, CDR2 FQNEAQ (reference sequence). Full variable domain (remainder filled in from reference TRBV7-9 and TRBJ1-2): DTGVSQNPRHKITKRGQNVTFRCDPISEHNRLYWYRQTLGQGPEFLTYFQNEAQLEKSRLLSDRFSAERPKGSFSTLEIQRTEQGDSAMYLCDSSLGTPNYGYTFGSGTRLTVV.

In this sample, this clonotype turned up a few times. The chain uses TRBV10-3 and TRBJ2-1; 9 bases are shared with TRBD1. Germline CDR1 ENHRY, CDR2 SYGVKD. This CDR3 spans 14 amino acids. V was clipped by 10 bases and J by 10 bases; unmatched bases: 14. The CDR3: CASEPGTGIYEQFF. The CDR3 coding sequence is TGTGCCAGCGAGCCCGGGACAGGGATCTACGAGCAGTTCTTC.

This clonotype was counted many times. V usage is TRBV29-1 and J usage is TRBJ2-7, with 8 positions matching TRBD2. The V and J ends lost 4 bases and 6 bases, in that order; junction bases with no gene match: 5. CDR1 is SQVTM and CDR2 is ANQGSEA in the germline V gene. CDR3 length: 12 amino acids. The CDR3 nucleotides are TGCAGCGTTGTTAGCGGGATAAGCGAGCAGTACTTC. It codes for CSVVSGISEQYF.

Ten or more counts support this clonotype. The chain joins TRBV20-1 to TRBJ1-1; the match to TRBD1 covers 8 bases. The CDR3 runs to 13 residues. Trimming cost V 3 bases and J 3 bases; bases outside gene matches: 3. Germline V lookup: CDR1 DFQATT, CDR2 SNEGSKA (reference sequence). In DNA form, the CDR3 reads TGCAGTGCTAGTGGACAGGGACACACTGAAGCTTTCTTT. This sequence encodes CSASGQGHTEAFF.

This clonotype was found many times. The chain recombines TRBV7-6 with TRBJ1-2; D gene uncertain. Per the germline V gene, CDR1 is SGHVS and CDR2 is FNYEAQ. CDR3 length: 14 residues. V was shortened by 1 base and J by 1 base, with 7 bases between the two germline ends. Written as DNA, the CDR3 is TGTGCCAGCAGCTTAGGTTCCCTTAACTATGGCTACACCTTC. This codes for CASSLGSLNYGYTF.

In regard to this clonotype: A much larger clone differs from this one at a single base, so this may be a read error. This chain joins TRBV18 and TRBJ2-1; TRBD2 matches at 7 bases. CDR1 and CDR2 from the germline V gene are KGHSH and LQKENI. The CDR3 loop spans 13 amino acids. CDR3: CASPPGLSNEQFF. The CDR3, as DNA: TGTGCCAGCCCACCGGGACTATCCAATGAGCAGTTCTTC. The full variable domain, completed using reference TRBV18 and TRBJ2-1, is NAGVMQNPRHLVRRRGQEARLRCSPMKGHSHVYWYRQLPEEGLKFMVYLQKENIIDESGMPKERFSAEFPKEGPSILRIQQVVRGDSAAYFCASPPGLSNEQFFGPGTRLTVL.

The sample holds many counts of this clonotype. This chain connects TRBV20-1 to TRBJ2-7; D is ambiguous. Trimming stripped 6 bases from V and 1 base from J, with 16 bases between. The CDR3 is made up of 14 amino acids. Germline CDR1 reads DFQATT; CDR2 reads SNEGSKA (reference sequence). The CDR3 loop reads CSAKAQAQSYEQYF. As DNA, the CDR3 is TGCAGTGCCAAGGCCCAGGCCCAATCCTACGAGCAGTACTTC.

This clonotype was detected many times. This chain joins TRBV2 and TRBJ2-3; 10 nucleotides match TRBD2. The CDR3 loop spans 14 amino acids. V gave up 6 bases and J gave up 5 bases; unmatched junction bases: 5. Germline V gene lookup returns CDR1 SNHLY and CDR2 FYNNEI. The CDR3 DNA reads TGTGCCAGCAGCCGGACTAGCGGAGGAGATACGCAGTATTTT. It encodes CASSRTSGGDTQYF.

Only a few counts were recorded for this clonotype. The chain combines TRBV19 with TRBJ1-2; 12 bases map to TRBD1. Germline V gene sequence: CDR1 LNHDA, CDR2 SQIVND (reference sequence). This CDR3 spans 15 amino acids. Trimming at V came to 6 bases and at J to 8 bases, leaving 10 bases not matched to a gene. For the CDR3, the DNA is TGTGCCAGTAGCACCGGGACAGGGGGCGCGAGGGGCTACACCTTC. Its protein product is CASSTGTGGARGYTF.

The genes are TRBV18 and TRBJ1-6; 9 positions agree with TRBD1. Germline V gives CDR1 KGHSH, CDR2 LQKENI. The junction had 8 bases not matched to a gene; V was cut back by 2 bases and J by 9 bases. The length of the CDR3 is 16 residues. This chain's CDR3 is CASSPMIGQGTSPLHF. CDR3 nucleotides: TGTGCCAGCTCACCAATGATTGGACAGGGGACTTCACCCCTCCACTTT.

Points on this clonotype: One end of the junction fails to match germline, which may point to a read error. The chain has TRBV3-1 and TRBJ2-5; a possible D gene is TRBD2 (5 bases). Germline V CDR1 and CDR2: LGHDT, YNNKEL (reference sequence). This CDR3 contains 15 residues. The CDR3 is CAGSQGRLRQETQYF. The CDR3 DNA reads TGTGCCGGCAGCCAAGGCAGACTACGCCAAGAGACCCAGTACTTC.

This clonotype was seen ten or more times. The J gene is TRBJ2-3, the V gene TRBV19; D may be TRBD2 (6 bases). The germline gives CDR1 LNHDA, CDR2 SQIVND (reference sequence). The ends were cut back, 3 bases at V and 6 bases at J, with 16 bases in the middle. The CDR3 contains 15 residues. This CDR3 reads CASSMGGEVGDTQYF. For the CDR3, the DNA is TGTGCCAGTAGTATGGGCGGGGAGGTTGGCGATACGCAGTATTTT. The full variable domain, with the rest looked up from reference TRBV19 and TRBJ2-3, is DGGITQSPKYLFRKEGQNVTLSCEQNLNHDAMYWYRQDPGQGLRLIYYSQIVNDFQKGDIAEGYSVSREKKESFPLTVTSAQKNPTAFYLCASSMGGEVGDTQYFGPGTRLTVL.

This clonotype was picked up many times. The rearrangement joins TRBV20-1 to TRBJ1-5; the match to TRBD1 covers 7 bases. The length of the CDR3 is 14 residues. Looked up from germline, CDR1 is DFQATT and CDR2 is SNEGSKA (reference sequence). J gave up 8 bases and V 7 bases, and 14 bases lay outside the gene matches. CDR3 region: CSVNNRGRGEPQHF. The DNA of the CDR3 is TGCAGTGTTAATAACAGGGGTAGAGGGGAGCCCCAGCATTTT.

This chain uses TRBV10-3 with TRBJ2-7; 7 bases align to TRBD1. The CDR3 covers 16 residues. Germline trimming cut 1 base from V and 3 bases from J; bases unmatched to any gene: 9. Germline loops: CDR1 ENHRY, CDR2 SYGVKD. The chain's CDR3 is CAISEFDRSGGYEQYF. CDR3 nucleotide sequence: TGTGCCATCAGTGAGTTCGACAGGTCAGGGGGCTACGAGCAGTACTTC.

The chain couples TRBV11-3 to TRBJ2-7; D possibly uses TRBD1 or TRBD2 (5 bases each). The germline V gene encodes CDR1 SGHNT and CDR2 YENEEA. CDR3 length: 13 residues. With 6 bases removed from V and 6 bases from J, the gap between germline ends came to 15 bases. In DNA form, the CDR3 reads TGTGCCAGCAGATCGGGACGGTTAAGCGAGCAGTACTTC. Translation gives CASRSGRLSEQYF.